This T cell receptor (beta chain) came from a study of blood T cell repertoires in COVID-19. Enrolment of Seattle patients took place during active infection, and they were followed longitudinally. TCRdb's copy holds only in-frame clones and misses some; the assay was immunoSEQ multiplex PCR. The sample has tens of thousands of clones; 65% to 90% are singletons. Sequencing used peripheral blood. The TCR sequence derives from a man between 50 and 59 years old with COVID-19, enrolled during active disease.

CDR3 nucleotide sequence: TGTGCCAGTAGTATGGCGGACAGAGAGACCCAGTACTTC. Translation: CASSMADRETQYF. The V gene is TRBV19, the J gene TRBJ2-5; possibly TRBD1 for D (6 bases). There are 13 residues in the CDR3. Germline CDR1 reads LNHDA; CDR2 reads SQIVND (reference sequence). V was trimmed by 3 bases and J by 4 bases, leaving 9 bases between them. The whole variable domain, filled in from reference TRBV19 and TRBJ2-5, reads DGGITQSPKYLFRKEGQNVTLSCEQNLNHDAMYWYRQDPGQGLRLIYYSQIVNDFQKGDIAEGYSVSREKKESFPLTVTSAQKNPTAFYLCASSMADRETQYFGPGTRLLVL.